Each of the 20 T cell receptor beta chains below was sequenced from the same sample in a study of blood T cell repertoires in COVID-19. TCRdb keeps only in-frame clones here, not all; method: immunoSEQ multiplex PCR. The sample includes a few hundred thousand clones, about 92% of them seen just once. Specimen: PBMCs or T cells enriched from blood (not recorded which). These receptors originate from a woman under 40 who had recovered from COVID-19.

This sequence joins TRBV6-2 or TRBV6-3 and TRBJ1-2, with 7 positions matching TRBD1. Losses at the gene ends were 6 bases for V and 7 bases for J; bases not matched to a gene: 8. The germline CDR1 and CDR2 sequences are MNHEY and SVGEGT. The length of the CDR3 is 13 residues. CDR3 residues: CASSHTGERGYTF. As DNA, the CDR3 is TGTGCCAGCAGCCATACAGGGGAGCGTGGCTACACCTTC.

This chain connects TRBV30 to TRBJ2-3; D remains ambiguous. CDR3 length equals 15 residues. Germline values: CDR1 GTSNPN, CDR2 SVGIG (reference sequence). V lost 0 bases to trimming and J lost 2 bases, with 12 bases between them. The CDR3 protein is CAWSVGARTTDTQYF. In DNA form, the CDR3 reads TGTGCCTGGAGTGTAGGAGCGCGAACCACAGATACGCAGTATTTT.

The V gene is TRBV6-5, the J gene TRBJ2-5; D is possibly TRBD1 (6 bases). CDR1 is MNHEY and CDR2 is SVGAGI in the germline V gene. Trimming pared 4 bases from V and 5 bases from J, leaving 11 bases between. CDR3 size: 13 residues. The CDR3 here is CASSLGAVETQYF. The CDR3 DNA sequence: TGTGCCAGCAGTTTGGGGGCTGTCGAGACCCAGTACTTC.

The chain recombines TRBV27 with TRBJ2-1; 11 positions agree with TRBD2. V lost 6 bases to trimming and J lost 7 bases; unmatched junction nucleotides: 8. Germline V lookup: CDR1 MNHEY, CDR2 SMNVEV (reference sequence). The CDR3 loop spans 15 amino acids. DNA for the CDR3: TGTGCCAGCAGAGTAGCGGGGGGGAGGCAAAATGAGCAGTTCTTC. It specifies CASRVAGGRQNEQFF.

The chain has TRBV5-1 and TRBJ1-4; 10 nucleotides align to TRBD1. There are 16 residues in the CDR3. Germline CDR1 reads SGHRS; CDR2 reads YFSETQ. With 5 bases clipped from V and 3 bases from J, the junction kept 7 bases outside the gene matches. The CDR3 region has the DNA TGCGCCAGCAGAACAGGACAGGGGGGATCTAATGAAAAACTGTTTTTT. Translation gives CASRTGQGGSNEKLFF.

This sequence joins TRBV9 and TRBJ2-1, with 9 bases lining up with TRBD2. CDR3 length: 16 residues. CDR1 and CDR2 from the germline V gene are SGDLS and YYNGEE. Trimming at V came to 3 bases and at J to 6 bases, leaving 10 bases not matched to a gene. The CDR3 spells CASSGLRTSELNEQFF. The CDR3 nucleotides read TGTGCCAGCAGCGGACTGAGGACTAGCGAGCTCAATGAGCAGTTCTTC.

V is TRBV28 and J is TRBJ2-5, with 10 positions matching TRBD2. The germline CDR1 and CDR2 sequences are MDHEN and SYDVKM. The CDR3 totals 16 residues. V lost 2 bases, J lost 5 bases, and 8 bases stayed unmatched. For the CDR3, the DNA is TGTGCCAGCAGTTTAAGGCTAGCGGGAGTTTTTGAGACCCAGTACTTC. This encodes CASSLRLAGVFETQYF.

A single count supports this clone. This chain joins TRBV28 and TRBJ1-3; D not resolved. Germline V gene lookup returns CDR1 MDHEN and CDR2 SYDVKM. CDR3 length: 15 amino acids. Trimming took off 4 bases at V and 0 bases at J, with 10 bases between the two ends. The CDR3: CASSSTGFSGNTIYF. The CDR3 region has the DNA TGTGCCAGCAGTTCAACGGGGTTCTCTGGAAACACCATATATTTT.

The CDR3 region is CASSDGLAGGYATYDTGELFF. The CDR3 DNA follows: TGTGCCAGCAGTGACGGACTAGCGGGGGGATACGCGACCTATGACACCGGGGAGCTGTTTTTT. The chain is built from TRBV2 and TRBJ2-2, with 14 bases that match TRBD2. The length of the CDR3 is 21 residues. CDR1 SNHLY and CDR2 FYNNEI come from the germline V gene. V was pared by 3 bases and J by 3 bases, with 15 bases of the junction left unmatched.

The chain couples TRBV7-8 to TRBJ2-1; D gene ambiguous. The CDR3 is 15 amino acids. Germline V CDR1 and CDR2: SGHVS, FQNEAQ. V was cut by 6 bases and J by 4 bases, with 16 bases left in between. CDR3 DNA: TGTGCCAGCAGACCGACATCGGATCTTTACAATGAGCAGTTCTTC. Its translation is CASRPTSDLYNEQFF.

V is TRBV2 and J is TRBJ1-1; D possibly corresponds to TRBD1 (6 bases). The CDR3 is 12 residues long. In germline, CDR1 is SNHLY, CDR2 FYNNEI. V lost 5 bases, J lost 5 bases, and 9 bases lay in between. CDR3 bases: TGTGCCAGCAGTCCAGGGGCTACTGAAGCTTTCTTT. Translating gives CASSPGATEAFF.

The chain couples TRBV14 to TRBJ1-5; D unresolved. Germline V lookup: CDR1 SGHDN, CDR2 FVKESK. Trimming shortened V by 0 bases and J by 3 bases, and 3 bases separated the two germline ends. This CDR3 is 13 amino acids long. The CDR3 DNA sequence: TGTGCCAGCAGCCAAGACCACAATCAGCCCCAGCATTTT. This sequence encodes CASSQDHNQPQHF.

In regard to this clone: The sample has other DNA sequences that encode this CDR3 too. This chain joins TRBV6-1 and TRBJ2-7; no clear D. The CDR3 is 11 amino acids. The V gene lost 3 bases and the J gene lost 4 bases, with 4 bases spanning the gap. Germline CDR1 is MNHNS and CDR2 is SASEGT. The CDR3 bases are TGTGCCAGCAGTGACCTATACGAGCAGTACTTC. Amino acids: CASSDLYEQYF.

The chain combines TRBV6-5 with TRBJ1-5; D might be TRBD1 (5 bases). This CDR3 region has 13 residues. Germline assignment: CDR1 MNHEY and CDR2 SVGAGI. Between the trimmed V and J ends, which lost 6 bases and 1 base, there was a span of 7 bases. DNA for the CDR3: TGTGCCAGCAGCAGGGTAAGCAATCAGCCCCAGCATTTT. Translating it yields CASSRVSNQPQHF.

The chain links TRBV4-2 to TRBJ2-1, with D tentatively TRBD2 (6 bases). Trimming left V 0 bases short and J 4 bases short, with 7 bases between. The CDR3 consists of 14 residues. CDR1 is LGHNA, CDR2 YNFKEQ, per germline. The CDR3 reads CASSQEGGYNEQFF. As DNA, the CDR3 is TGTGCCAGCAGCCAAGAGGGGGGATACAATGAGCAGTTCTTC.

The CDR3 DNA reads TGTGCCAGCGCCCTACGGGGTCAGAGCACAGATACGCAGTATTTT. It is translated as CASALRGQSTDTQYF. The rearrangement uses TRBV7-3 and TRBJ2-3, with D possibly TRBD2 on 5 matching bases. Germline-derived CDR1 and CDR2 are SGHTA and FQGTGA. The CDR3 length is 15 residues. Trimming left V 8 bases short and J 0 bases short, with 15 bases between. Supplemented by reference TRBV7-3 and TRBJ2-3, the full variable domain reads GAGVSQTPSNKVTEKGKYVELRCDPISGHTALYWYRQSLGQGPEFLIYFQGTGAADDSGLPNDRFFAVRPEGSVSTLKIQRTERGDSAVYLCASALRGQSTDTQYFGPGTRLTVL.

This clone was found once. The chain links TRBV4-3 to TRBJ1-2; the match to TRBD1 covers 9 bases. Germline loops: CDR1 LGHNA, CDR2 YSLEER. V lost 0 bases to trimming and J lost 5 bases; unmatched junction nucleotides: 4. The CDR3 sequence is 15 residues long. The CDR3 sequence is CASSQDYGQGYGYTF. In DNA, the CDR3 is TGCGCCAGCAGCCAAGATTACGGACAGGGGTATGGCTACACCTTC.

This chain connects TRBV18 to TRBJ1-1; D not resolved. V was shortened by 2 bases and J by 1 base, with 17 bases between the two germline ends. The CDR3 is 17 amino acids. Germline lookup yields CDR1 KGHSH and CDR2 LQKENI. The CDR3 DNA follows: TGTGCCAGCTCACCAGCTTCCCTGGCGGGAACGAACACTGAAGCTTTCTTT. It translates to CASSPASLAGTNTEAFF. Supplemented by reference TRBV18 and TRBJ1-1, the full variable domain reads NAGVMQNPRHLVRRRGQEARLRCSPMKGHSHVYWYRQLPEEGLKFMVYLQKENIIDESGMPKERFSAEFPKEGPSILRIQQVVRGDSAAYFCASSPASLAGTNTEAFFGQGTRLTVV.

V and J are TRBV28 and TRBJ2-7; the D gene is possibly TRBD1 (5 bases). This CDR3 is built from 15 residues. V dropped 6 bases and J dropped 2 bases, with 17 bases sitting between them. Germline CDR1 MDHEN, CDR2 SYDVKM. Written as DNA, the CDR3 is TGTGCCAGCAGCCAAGACAGTCCTCCCCCCTACGAGCAGTACTTC. It yields the protein CASSQDSPPPYEQYF.

This chain links TRBV2 with TRBJ1-2; 9 bases agree with TRBD1. The germline V gene has CDR1 SNHLY and CDR2 FYNNEI. This CDR3 comprises 12 residues. With 10 bases clipped from V and 6 bases from J, the junction kept 6 bases outside the gene matches. In nucleotides, the CDR3 is TGTGCCATCACCGGGACAGGGAATGGCTACACCTTC. Protein: CAITGTGNGYTF.